This T cell receptor (beta chain) is from a study of shared clonotypes between healthy human individuals. At the level of the study: Three plates were used per donor for CD4 naive, three for CD4 memory, two for CD8 naive and one for CD8 memory. General study findings and limits: Around 5% was the fraction of naive CD4 clonotypes found shared across a few donors.

CD45RO-negative cells were positively selected for CCR7, leaving out terminally differentiated effector memory CD45RA+ cells. V trimming: 7 bases; J trimming: 0 bases; junction bases outside the gene matches: 2. CDR1 is WNHNN, CDR2 SYGVQD, per germline (reference sequence). The CDR3 has 14 amino acids. In regard to this clone: What it binds is not known.

Assay: immunoSEQ multiplex PCR; the TCRdb copy retains only in-frame clones and omits some. The data hold around 2,000,000 clones, with 85% to 95% observed a single time. The J gene is TRBJ2-4, the V gene TRBV10-1, with TRBD2 matching 8 bases. The sequence came from a young man in good health. Some clones in this sample may be carry-over from other donors' samples. The specimen was naive CD8+ T cells from PBMCs. CDR3 DNA sequence: TGCGCCAGCAAGCTAGCGGGAGCCAAAAACATTCAGTACTTC. This encodes CASKLAGAKNIQYF.